This T cell receptor beta chain was sequenced for a study of blood T cell repertoires in COVID-19. About the study: Nucleic acid was either cDNA or gDNA, and it came from T cells, B-cell-depleted T cells, or PBMCs.

Clones were read by immunoSEQ multiplex PCR, and TCRdb kept only the in-frame ones, dropping some. Of around 440,000 clones listed, roughly 88% were seen once; the top ten hold roughly 12%. V gave up 2 bases and J gave up 0 bases, with 10 bases separating them. This CDR3 contains 14 residues. Germline values: CDR1 GTSNPN, CDR2 SVGIG (reference sequence). This clonotype originated in a woman aged 45-59 years with COVID-19, enrolled during active disease. V is TRBV30 and J is TRBJ1-1, with D uncertain. Sequenced material: peripheral blood. CDR3 protein: CAWSTGGLNTEAFF. The CDR3 coding sequence is TGTGCCTGGAGTACTGGCGGCTTGAACACTGAAGCTTTCTTT.